Listed below are T cell receptor beta chains from one sample, sequenced in a study of early T cells in non-severe SARS-CoV-2 infection. Via MiXCR, TCRdb re-called the 5' RACE reads, giving one row per CDR3 protein. Among about 70,000 distinct CDR3 sequences listed, about a tenth were seen once. The sequences come from whole blood, collected at baseline. These receptors came from an adult who was a healthcare worker with PCR-confirmed SARS-CoV-2 infection or an uninfected control (not recorded which). Both conserved end residues are part of each CDR3. Fields, in order: clone size, V gene, D gene, J gene, CDR3 DNA, CDR3 protein. D genes are given only for firm matches. Clone size is stated in some rows and not others, as once, few, many or a class when expanded.

size: many; V: TRBV4-1; D: .; J: TRBJ2-3; DNA: TGCGCCAGCAGCCACCCCAAGTCAGATACGCAGTATTTT; CDR3: CASSHPKSDTQYF
size: .; V: TRBV19; D: TRBD2; J: TRBJ2-1; DNA: TGTGCCAGTAGTATAATAGCGGGAGTCGCCTACAATGAGCAGTTCTTC; CDR3: CASSIIAGVAYNEQFF
size: .; V: TRBV18; D: TRBD1; J: TRBJ1-1; DNA: TGTGCCAGCTCTCAAGGAGGGACAGCCGGGGGCACTGAAGCTTTCTTT; CDR3: CASSQGGTAGGTEAFF
size: .; V: TRBV12-3/TRBV12-4; D: .; J: TRBJ2-1; DNA: TGTGCCAGCAGTTTATTGCCGAGAAATGAGCAGTTCTTC; CDR3: CASSLLPRNEQFF
size: .; V: TRBV5-5; D: TRBD1; J: TRBJ2-6; DNA: TGTGCCAGCAGCCCAGGGACAGGGAGTCTGGGGACCAACGTCCTGACTTTC; CDR3: CASSPGTGSLGTNVLTF
size: few; V: TRBV10-3; D: TRBD2; J: TRBJ2-1; DNA: TGTGCCATCATGAGGCGGGAGGGCCATGAGCAGTTCTTC; CDR3: CAIMRREGHEQFF
size: .; V: TRBV24-1; D: .; J: TRBJ2-3; DNA: TGTGCCACCCGGGGGGCGGCTGGTACGCAGTATTTT; CDR3: CATRGAAGTQYF
size: few; V: TRBV12-3/TRBV12-4; D: .; J: TRBJ2-3; DNA: TGTGCCAGCAGTCCCCAGGGGGGAGGAGGGGATACGCAGTATTTT; CDR3: CASSPQGGGGDTQYF
size: few; V: TRBV12-3/TRBV12-4; D: .; J: TRBJ2-7; DNA: TGTGCCAGCAGGACCGGGGGATCCTACGAGCAGTACTTC; CDR3: CASRTGGSYEQYF
size: few; V: TRBV7-2; D: .; J: TRBJ1-4; DNA: TGTGCCAGCAGCATACAGACGGCCCGGGAGGAAAAACTGTTTTTT; CDR3: CASSIQTAREEKLFF
size: once; V: TRBV28; D: TRBD2; J: TRBJ2-1; DNA: TGTGCCAGCAGGCCCATGGGAACGGGAGGATACAATGAGCAGTTCTTC; CDR3: CASRPMGTGGYNEQFF
size: few; V: TRBV29-1; D: .; J: TRBJ1-2; DNA: TGCAGCGGAATGACAGAAAACTATGGCTACACCTTC; CDR3: CSGMTENYGYTF
size: many; V: TRBV27; D: TRBD1; J: TRBJ1-5; DNA: TGTGCCACCGGGGACAGGGGGCCGGGTCAGCCCCAGCATTTT; CDR3: CATGDRGPGQPQHF
size: few; V: TRBV19; D: .; J: TRBJ2-7; DNA: TGTGCCAGTAGTACTGGGGGCGCGTCCTACGAGCAGTACTTC; CDR3: CASSTGGASYEQYF
size: many; V: TRBV28; D: TRBD1; J: TRBJ2-7; DNA: TGTGCCAGCAGGGGGACAGGACGCTCCTACGAGCAGTACTTC; CDR3: CASRGTGRSYEQYF
size: .; V: TRBV28; D: .; J: TRBJ2-1; DNA: TGTGCCAGCACCCAGCCCCGCTCCTACAATGAGCAGTTCTTC; CDR3: CASTQPRSYNEQFF
size: few; V: TRBV9; D: .; J: TRBJ1-6; DNA: TGTGCCAGCAGCGTTAGTCAGGGCCCGAGCGTTTCACCCCTCCACTTT; CDR3: CASSVSQGPSVSPLHF
size: .; V: TRBV28; D: .; J: TRBJ1-4; DNA: TGTGCCAGCAGGGCCACAGATGAAAAACTGTTTTTT; CDR3: CASRATDEKLFF
size: many; V: TRBV4-2; D: .; J: TRBJ2-7; DNA: TGTGCCAGCAGCCACCGTTGGAACGAGCAGTACTTC; CDR3: CASSHRWNEQYF
size: .; V: TRBV7-9; D: .; J: TRBJ1-6; DNA: TGTGCCAGCAGCTTTCTTGGGAATTCACCCCTCCACTTT; CDR3: CASSFLGNSPLHF
size: once; V: TRBV6-6; D: TRBD1; J: TRBJ2-4; DNA: TGTGCCAGCAGAGCCGGGACAGGGGGAAACATTCAGTACTTC; CDR3: CASRAGTGGNIQYF
size: many; V: TRBV29-1; D: .; J: TRBJ2-7; DNA: TGCAGCGTTGAAGGGTCGGACAGTGACTACGAGCAGTACTTC; CDR3: CSVEGSDSDYEQYF
size: .; V: TRBV5-1; D: .; J: TRBJ2-7; DNA: TGCGCCAGCAGCCACGAGGAATCGGGGGAGCAGTACTTC; CDR3: CASSHEESGEQYF
size: .; V: TRBV12-3/TRBV12-4; D: .; J: TRBJ1-1; DNA: TGTGCCAGCAGCTCAACGGTAGTGGCAGTCGAAGCTTTCTTT; CDR3: CASSSTVVAVEAFF
size: .; V: TRBV30; D: .; J: TRBJ1-1; DNA: TGTGCCTGGAGTGTACGACGGGACACTGAAGCTTTCTTT; CDR3: CAWSVRRDTEAFF
size: few; V: TRBV7-8; D: .; J: TRBJ1-1; DNA: TGTGCCAGCAGCTTAGCGCGGGTAGGCTTGAACACTGAAGCTTTCTTT; CDR3: CASSLARVGLNTEAFF
size: many; V: TRBV9; D: .; J: TRBJ2-1; DNA: TGTGCCAGCAGCGTAGAAGGGCTGTATCATCGGCAGTTCTTC; CDR3: CASSVEGLYHRQFF
size: .; V: TRBV7-2; D: .; J: TRBJ2-5; DNA: TGTGCCAGCAGCCCTGACAGGAGCCAAGAGACCCAGTACTTC; CDR3: CASSPDRSQETQYF
size: few; V: TRBV7-2; D: TRBD1; J: TRBJ1-1; DNA: TGTGCCAGCAGCGATACAATCAGGGGGATTGACACTGAAGCTTTCTTT; CDR3: CASSDTIRGIDTEAFF
size: few; V: TRBV28; D: .; J: TRBJ1-1; DNA: TGTGCCAGCAGTTCCCGTAGAGGTCTACTGACGAACACTGAAGCTTTCTTT; CDR3: CASSSRRGLLTNTEAFF
size: many; V: TRBV10-2; D: .; J: TRBJ1-5; DNA: TGCGCCAGCAGTGAAGGGGGTTTGGATCAGCCCCAGCATTTT; CDR3: CASSEGGLDQPQHF
size: many; V: TRBV30; D: .; J: TRBJ1-1; DNA: TGTGCCTGGAAGAGAAAACAGGCGAACACTGAAGCTTTCTTT; CDR3: CAWKRKQANTEAFF
size: .; V: TRBV27; D: TRBD2; J: TRBJ2-1; DNA: TGTGCCACCGTGGGACTAGGCTACAATGAGCAGTTCTTC; CDR3: CATVGLGYNEQFF
size: many; V: TRBV3-1; D: .; J: TRBJ2-1; DNA: TGTGCCAGCAGCGCCGGGTCTGTGGAGCAGTTCTTC; CDR3: CASSAGSVEQFF
size: many; V: TRBV6-5; D: .; J: TRBJ2-1; DNA: TGTGCCAGCAGTTACCCGAGCGTCATGGGGCTCAATGAGCAGTTCTTC; CDR3: CASSYPSVMGLNEQFF
size: few; V: TRBV6-1; D: .; J: TRBJ1-2; DNA: TGTGCCAGCAGTGAGGGGGGCCGGTATGGCTACACCTTC; CDR3: CASSEGGRYGYTF
size: many; V: TRBV7-2; D: TRBD2; J: TRBJ2-5; DNA: TGTGCCAGCAGCCGGACTAGCGGGAGGTTTAAAGAGACCCAGTACTTC; CDR3: CASSRTSGRFKETQYF
size: .; V: TRBV28; D: .; J: TRBJ2-5; DNA: TGTGCCAGCAGTTTGGGGAGCCTTATAGAGACCCAGTACTTC; CDR3: CASSLGSLIETQYF
size: .; V: TRBV29-1; D: TRBD2; J: TRBJ2-1; DNA: TGCAGCGTTGCAGGCGGGAGCCTGTACAATGAGCAGTTCTTC; CDR3: CSVAGGSLYNEQFF
size: .; V: TRBV20-1; D: .; J: TRBJ2-2; DNA: TGCAGTGCTAGACGGCTAGATTCCGCCGGGGAGCTGTTTTTT; CDR3: CSARRLDSAGELFF
size: many; V: TRBV28; D: .; J: TRBJ2-3; DNA: TGTGCCAGCACAAACCGAAGGGCTTCTCCACGCCCAGATACGCAGTATTTT; CDR3: CASTNRRASPRPDTQYF
size: .; V: TRBV4-3; D: .; J: TRBJ1-2; DNA: TGCGCCAGCAGTCGCAAGGGAGCAGGGTGGGGAGAAAACTATGGCTACACCTTC; CDR3: CASSRKGAGWGENYGYTF
size: .; V: TRBV6-5; D: .; J: TRBJ1-1; DNA: TGTGCCAGCAGTTTAAGGAAAAACACTGAAGCTTTCTTT; CDR3: CASSLRKNTEAFF
size: .; V: TRBV7-9; D: TRBD1; J: TRBJ1-4; DNA: TGTGCCAGCAGCTCCGCACTCGGACAGGGAGGGGAAAAACTGTTTTTT; CDR3: CASSSALGQGGEKLFF
size: few; V: TRBV7-8; D: .; J: TRBJ1-1; DNA: TGTGCCAGCAGCTCCAGGGGAGGGGTGAGGAACACTGAAGCTTTCTTT; CDR3: CASSSRGGVRNTEAFF
size: .; V: TRBV20-1; D: .; J: TRBJ2-1; DNA: TGTAGTGCTAGAGATGGTGCCAATGAGCAGTTCTTC; CDR3: CSARDGANEQFF
size: .; V: TRBV7-9; D: .; J: TRBJ1-2; DNA: TGTGCCAGCAGCCGCGGAGTCTACTATGGCTACACCTTC; CDR3: CASSRGVYYGYTF
size: .; V: TRBV6-2/TRBV6-3; D: .; J: TRBJ1-1; DNA: TGTGCCAGCAGTTACGTGGCGGGGACCCTGAGCACTGAAGCTTTCTTT; CDR3: CASSYVAGTLSTEAFF
size: many; V: TRBV12-3/TRBV12-4; D: .; J: TRBJ1-1; DNA: TGTGCCAGCAGTCCCTGGCCCTCTTCTAACACTGAAGCTTTCTTT; CDR3: CASSPWPSSNTEAFF
size: few; V: TRBV28; D: TRBD1; J: TRBJ2-7; DNA: TGTGCCAGCAGTCTGCCCGGGACAGGGAGGGAGCAGTACTTC; CDR3: CASSLPGTGREQYF
size: few; V: TRBV7-9; D: .; J: TRBJ1-1; DNA: TGTGCCAGCAGCTTAGCGCGGGGGCCCCGTCTGAACACTGAAGCTTTCTTT; CDR3: CASSLARGPRLNTEAFF
size: many; V: TRBV9; D: .; J: TRBJ1-5; DNA: TGTGCCAGCAGCGTAGAGGGAATTAGCAATCAGCCCCAGCATTTT; CDR3: CASSVEGISNQPQHF
size: few; V: TRBV4-3; D: .; J: TRBJ2-7; DNA: TGCGCCAGCAGCCAAGATAGAGGGAGGGGGTACGAGCAGTACTTC; CDR3: CASSQDRGRGYEQYF